The TCR beta chain described here comes from a study of T cells in Graves' hyperthyroidism and ophthalmopathy. Study-level information: Peripheral blood sampling occurred at initial diagnosis, before any treatment. Whole-study results and caveats: Median prediction lead before ophthalmopathy onset was around 7 months with the model.

This clonotype showed up many times. Its antigen is unknown. Deletions cut 11 bases from V and 2 bases from J, with 14 bases between. This CDR3 comprises 13 residues. The germline gives CDR1 LNHNV, CDR2 YYDKDF (reference sequence). TCR beta CDR3 regions were amplified from RNA. First-round RT-PCR of the TCR CDR3 relied on the HTBI primer set. TCRdb recomputed calls from the multiplex PCR reads with MiXCR, one row per CDR3 protein. The table lists a few hundred thousand distinct CDR3 sequences, roughly 15% of them singletons. This TCR derives from a woman aged 30 to 39 with Graves' ophthalmopathy. What was sequenced was blood. This chain links TRBV15 with TRBJ2-3; no clear D. In nucleotides, the CDR3 is TGTGCCGCAACGGAGTTGCTCACAGATACGCAGTATTTT. Translated, it gives CAATELLTDTQYF.